This record covers a single T cell receptor (beta chain). What it binds is not known. The ends lost 0 bases at V and 4 bases at J; junction bases unmatched: 4. The CDR3 sequence is 15 residues long. Germline values: CDR1 SGHRS, CDR2 YFSETQ. The sample originates from a study of metastatic and nonmetastatic thyroid tumors. About the study: Both malignant and benign thyroid patients supplied peripheral blood and tumor or nodule tissue samples, across which the repertoires of these patients were then compared.

How the authors handled the data: Building a distant-metastasis classifier for papillary thyroid cancer drew on CDR3 differences across clinicopathological groups. From the PCR reads, TCRdb re-called clones with MiXCR. TCRdb's processing, not the authors', yielded these V and J calls. The repertoire includes some 25,000 clones, 20% to 25% of them detected once, and more than 25% sits in the top ten. Study results and limitations: As reported, TCR beta diversity in blood and tumor was significantly higher in malignant thyroid tumors than in benign nodules.

All patients were treatment-naive before thyroid surgery. Sequencing input: blood. The TCR sequence derives from a male donor with papillary thyroid cancer or a benign thyroid nodule (not recorded which). Some clones in this sample may be carry-over from other donors' samples. The rearrangement links TRBV5-1 to TRBJ2-7, with TRBD1 matching over 10 bases. This CDR3 reads CASSLGQGAVYEQYF. The DNA for the CDR3 is TGCGCCAGCAGCTTGGGACAGGGGGCGGTATACGAGCAGTACTTC.